Following are 30 T cell receptor beta chains from one sample sequenced in a study of blood T cell repertoires in COVID-19. Sequencing used immunoSEQ multiplex PCR; TCRdb keeps in-frame clones, though not all of them. Altogether nearly 80,000 clones are present, around 84% being singletons, with the ten largest covering 36%. Source material: peripheral blood. These receptor sequences come from a woman aged 70-85 years with acute or convalescent COVID-19.

J is TRBJ1-4 and V is TRBV6-5; 7 nucleotides align to TRBD1. This CDR3 contains 15 residues. J was trimmed by 6 bases and V by 6 bases; bases with no gene match: 10. Germline V CDR1 and CDR2: MNHEY, SVGAGI. The chain's CDR3 is CASRKQGRLDEKLFF. CDR3 sequence (DNA): TGTGCCAGCAGGAAACAGGGGAGACTGGATGAAAAACTGTTTTTT.

The genes are TRBV4-2 and TRBJ2-5; 11 nucleotides line up with TRBD2. V dropped 0 bases and J dropped 4; count of bases not matched to a gene: 7. In germline, CDR1 is LGHNA, CDR2 YNFKEQ. This CDR3 is 17 amino acids long. In nucleotides, the CDR3 is TGTGCCAGCAGCCAAGAACTAGCGGGAGTAATAGGAGAGACCCAGTACTTC. Its translation is CASSQELAGVIGETQYF.

V and J are TRBV2 and TRBJ2-5; D may be TRBD1 (5 bases). Trimming stripped 6 bases from V and 2 bases from J, with 19 bases between. This CDR3 region has 16 residues. Germline CDR1 SNHLY, CDR2 FYNNEI. CDR3 DNA sequence: TGTGCCAGCAGCGATGGGGCCCGCCCTGATCAAGAGACCCAGTACTTC. This sequence encodes CASSDGARPDQETQYF.

The chain has TRBV28 and TRBJ1-4, with TRBD1 matching over 9 bases. This CDR3 has 16 residues. CDR1 MDHEN and CDR2 SYDVKM come from the germline V gene. With V trimmed by 6 bases and J by 5 bases, 10 bases remained unmatched. In nucleotides, the CDR3 is TGTGCCAGCAGACCCAAGGGACAGGGCTGGAATGAAAAACTGTTTTTT. Translation: CASRPKGQGWNEKLFF. Drawing the rest from reference TRBV28 and TRBJ1-4, the complete variable domain is DVKVTQSSRYLVKRTGEKVFLECVQDMDHENMFWYRQDPGLGLRLIYFSYDVKMKEKGDIPEGYSVSREKKERFSLILESASTNQTSMYLCASRPKGQGWNEKLFFGSGTQLSVL.

The chain joins TRBV6-5 to TRBJ2-7; 7 bases agree with TRBD1. The CDR3 is made up of 14 amino acids. The V segment lost 6 bases and the J segment 4 bases; nucleotides outside the gene matches: 9. The germline gives CDR1 MNHEY, CDR2 SVGAGI. The CDR3 nucleotides are TGTGCCAGCAGGTCCCGGGACAGAGATTACGAGCAGTACTTC. This codes for CASRSRDRDYEQYF.

The gene calls are TRBV6-5 and TRBJ2-2, with 8 bases lining up with TRBD2. The V segment lost 0 bases and the J segment 7 bases; nucleotides outside the gene matches: 7. This CDR3 has 16 amino acids. Germline V CDR1 and CDR2: MNHEY, SVGAGI. This chain's CDR3 is CASSYSRSGRGGELFF. CDR3 nucleotide sequence: TGTGCCAGCAGTTACTCAAGAAGCGGGAGAGGCGGGGAGCTGTTTTTT.

The CDR3 protein is CASSWGDNYEQYF. CDR3 DNA: TGTGCCAGCAGCTGGGGCGACAACTACGAGCAGTACTTC. The rearrangement links TRBV5-8 to TRBJ2-7, with D tentatively TRBD1 (5 bases). V lost 3 bases and J 3 bases, leaving 10 bases between the germline ends. Germline V gene data show CDR1 as SGHTS and CDR2 as YDEGEE. The CDR3 length is 13 residues.

The V gene is TRBV27, the J gene TRBJ2-7; the match to TRBD2 covers 7 bases. This CDR3 contains 16 residues. Trimming took 4 bases from V and 3 from J; bases not matched to a gene: 12. Germline CDR1 is MNHEY and CDR2 is SMNVEV (reference sequence). This CDR3 reads CASSSNLGGRGYEQYF. DNA for the CDR3: TGTGCCAGCAGTTCCAACCTGGGAGGGCGAGGCTACGAGCAGTACTTC.

This clone has a handful of counts. CDR3 amino acids: CAWKSPGDEKLFF. CDR3 bases: TGTGCCTGGAAGAGCCCGGGGGATGAAAAACTGTTTTTT. The chain links TRBV30 to TRBJ1-4; maybe TRBD1 (5 bases). V lost 4 bases and J lost 6, with 12 bases in between. From germline, CDR1 is GTSNPN and CDR2 SVGIG (reference sequence). This CDR3 spans 13 amino acids.

The chain uses TRBV23-1 and TRBJ2-7; D gene ambiguous. TRBV23-1 is assigned to the ORF class and has an uncertain function. The CDR3 spans 18 residues. V was clipped by 11 bases and J by 4 bases, with 33 bases between them. The CDR3 sequence: CAAWVCGSGWLNGYEQYF. Here the CDR3 DNA reads TGCGCCGCATGGGTGTGTGGATCAGGTTGGCTAAATGGGTACGAGCAGTACTTC.

This clone has a handful of counts. The gene calls are TRBV6-1 and TRBJ1-5; no definite D call. CDR3 size: 16 residues. CDR1 is MNHNS and CDR2 is SASEGT in the germline V gene. Trimming left V 4 bases short and J 0 bases short, with 13 bases between. CDR3 coding DNA: TGTGCCAGCAGTGTGTTGCCTTCGAGTAGCAATCAGCCCCAGCATTTT. Amino acid sequence: CASSVLPSSSNQPQHF.

J is TRBJ2-2 and V is TRBV7-3; D perhaps matches TRBD2 (5 bases). Germline V gene lookup returns CDR1 SGHTA and CDR2 FQGTGA. Trimming left V 5 bases short and J 0 bases short, with 10 bases between. This CDR3 spans 15 amino acids. CDR3 in amino acids: CASSLGGPNTGELFF. The CDR3 DNA follows: TGTGCCAGCAGCCTTGGAGGTCCGAACACCGGGGAGCTGTTTTTT.

V is TRBV12-3 or TRBV12-4 and J is TRBJ2-1; D call uncertain. The germline V and J ends were trimmed by 1 base and 5 bases, with 6 bases remaining between them. This CDR3 is 13 amino acids long. The CDR3 protein is CASSLVLHNEQFF. As DNA, the CDR3 is TGTGCCAGCAGTTTAGTCCTTCACAATGAGCAGTTCTTC.

To note about this clone: The sample holds other DNA sequences that translate to the same CDR3. The chain couples TRBV19 to TRBJ1-2; D gene uncertain. CDR3 length: 11 residues. The germline V gene has CDR1 LNHDA and CDR2 SQIVND (reference sequence). Trimming took off 7 bases at V and 5 bases at J, with 8 bases between the two ends. In DNA, the CDR3 is TGTGCCAGTACCACAGAGTATGGCTACACCTTC. Its translation: CASTTEYGYTF.

The rearrangement joins TRBV3-1 (or the pseudogene TRBV3-2) to TRBJ1-1; no clear D. Germline CDR1 and CDR2: LGHDT and YNNKEL (reference sequence). The length of the CDR3 is 14 residues. Trimming cost V 0 bases and J 5 bases, with 10 bases left between them. As DNA, the CDR3 is TGTGCCAGCAGCCAAGAGTACGGGTCTACTGAAGCTTTCTTT. Its translation: CASSQEYGSTEAFF.

The chain combines TRBV7-3 with TRBJ1-2, with D hard to call. Looked up from germline, CDR1 is SGHTA and CDR2 is FQGTGA. The CDR3 spans 15 residues. Trimming removed 5 bases from V and 6 bases from J, with 19 bases in between. CDR3 sequence: CASSPTAQKLNGYTF. For the CDR3, the DNA is TGTGCCAGCAGCCCTACCGCCCAGAAACTAAATGGCTACACCTTC.

The chain employs TRBV11-1 and TRBJ2-5; 7 bases line up with TRBD2. This CDR3 has 16 amino acids. V shed 1 base, J shed 5 bases, and the junction held 10 bases outside the gene matches. In germline, CDR1 is SGHAT, CDR2 FQDESV (reference sequence). The CDR3 DNA follows: TGTGCCAGCAGCTTAGGGTCGCGACTAGCCGTGGAGACCCAGTACTTC. Translated, it gives CASSLGSRLAVETQYF.

V and J are TRBV6-1 and TRBJ1-3, with 7 nucleotides matching TRBD1. Germline V gene data show CDR1 as MNHNS and CDR2 as SASEGT. This CDR3 spans 17 amino acids. Unmatched junction bases numbered 10, after V lost 1 base and J lost 4 bases. Written as DNA, the CDR3 is TGTGCCAGCAGTGAAGATATACTGACAGGGCCCGGAAACACCATATATTTT. Translation gives CASSEDILTGPGNTIYF.

This chain joins TRBV14 and TRBJ1-3; D is undetermined. The CDR3 contains 15 residues. From germline, CDR1 is SGHDN and CDR2 FVKESK. Trimming took off 9 bases at V and 1 base at J, with 16 bases between the two ends. DNA for the CDR3: TGTGCCAGTATGGAGGGCCCGGATTCTGGAAACACCATATATTTT. Translating gives CASMEGPDSGNTIYF.

This clone was counted between two and nine times. V is TRBV11-2 and J is TRBJ2-5, with 11 bases matching TRBD2. CDR1 is SGHAT and CDR2 is FQNNGV in the germline V gene. The CDR3 length is 17 residues. V lost 2 bases and J lost 5; bases outside the gene matches: 10. CDR3 sequence (DNA): TGTGCCAGCAGCTTACGGTCCTTAGCGGGAGGGTATGAGACCCAGTACTTC. Translated: CASSLRSLAGGYETQYF. The variable domain in full, with the rest retrieved from reference TRBV11-2 and TRBJ2-5, is EAGVAQSPRYKIIEKRQSVAFWCNPISGHATLYWYQQILGQGPKLLIQFQNNGVVDDSQLPKDRFSAERLKGVDSTLKIQPAKLEDSAVYLCASSLRSLAGGYETQYFGPGTRLLVL.

Points on this clone: Other DNA sequences in the sample encode the same CDR3. The J gene is TRBJ2-5, the V gene TRBV3-1 (or the pseudogene TRBV3-2), with D perhaps matching TRBD2 (6 bases). V lost 1 base to trimming and J lost 4 bases, with 7 bases between them. Germline CDR1 LGHDT, CDR2 YNNKEL (reference sequence). The CDR3 is made up of 13 amino acids. The CDR3 reads CASSQGRGETQYF. CDR3 sequence (DNA): TGTGCCAGCAGCCAAGGGAGGGGAGAGACCCAGTACTTC.

This chain links TRBV15 with TRBJ2-7; 14 bases are shared with TRBD2. J was trimmed by 4 bases and V by 0 bases; bases with no gene match: 5. The germline V gene encodes CDR1 LNHNV and CDR2 YYDKDF (reference sequence). There are 17 residues in the CDR3. The CDR3 here is CATSRDTWTSGRYEQYF. CDR3 DNA sequence: TGTGCCACCAGCAGAGATACTTGGACTAGCGGGAGGTACGAGCAGTACTTC. Variable domain in full (rest from reference TRBV15 and TRBJ2-7): DAMVIQNPRYQVTQFGKPVTLSCSQTLNHNVMYWYQQKSSQAPKLLFHYYDKDFNNEADTPDNFQSRRPNTSFCFLDIRSPGLGDTAMYLCATSRDTWTSGRYEQYFGPGTRLTVT.

The CDR3 region has the DNA TGTGCCAGCAGTGAAAGGGGGCAGGGCGAAGGTTTGCTCGATTCACCCCTCCACTTT. It is translated as CASSERGQGEGLLDSPLHF. V usage is TRBV2 and J usage is TRBJ1-6; 7 bases map to TRBD1. This CDR3 region has 19 residues. V lost 2 bases and J lost 8; bases outside the gene matches: 18. CDR1 is SNHLY and CDR2 is FYNNEI in the germline V gene.

The J gene is TRBJ2-1, the V gene TRBV29-1; 7 nucleotides match TRBD1. The V segment lost 6 bases and the J segment 5 bases; nucleotides outside the gene matches: 13. Germline loops: CDR1 SQVTM, CDR2 ANQGSEA. There are 15 residues in the CDR3. CDR3 nucleotide sequence: TGCAGCGTGGGAGATACAGGGGCCGTGAACAATGAGCAGTTCTTC. Translating gives CSVGDTGAVNNEQFF.

V gene TRBV11-2 combines with J gene TRBJ1-2; 7 nucleotides line up with TRBD1. CDR3 length: 17 amino acids. Germline trimming cut 1 base from V and 4 bases from J; bases unmatched to any gene: 12. Looked up from germline, CDR1 is SGHAT and CDR2 is FQNNGV. The CDR3, as DNA: TGTGCCAGCAGCTTAGTCGCGACAGGGAAAGGCAGCTATGGCTACACCTTC. This codes for CASSLVATGKGSYGYTF.

J is TRBJ2-1 and V is TRBV6-1; TRBD2 aligns across 7 bases. This CDR3 spans 16 amino acids. The V gene end was trimmed by 3 bases and the J gene end by 6 bases; junction bases not matched to a gene: 11. From germline, CDR1 is MNHNS and CDR2 SASEGT. CDR3 sequence reads: CASSDWGRAEGNEQFF. CDR3 coding DNA: TGTGCCAGCAGTGATTGGGGGAGGGCCGAGGGCAATGAGCAGTTCTTC.

This clone came up a few times. The chain employs TRBV14 and TRBJ2-7; 9 bases are shared with TRBD1. In germline, CDR1 is SGHDN, CDR2 FVKESK. The CDR3 runs to 16 residues. J lost 3 bases, V lost 3 bases, and 9 bases had no gene match. CDR3 in amino acids: CASSQIGGTGYYEQYF. CDR3 nucleotide sequence: TGTGCCAGCAGCCAGATTGGCGGGACAGGGTACTACGAGCAGTACTTC.

The rearrangement uses TRBV7-3 and TRBJ2-3; 13 nucleotides line up with TRBD2. Germline V gene data show CDR1 as SGHTA and CDR2 as FQGTGA. This CDR3 has 18 amino acids. Losses at the gene ends were 1 base for V and 1 base for J; bases not matched to a gene: 5. This CDR3 is CASSLIGTSGMGTDTQYF. The DNA for the CDR3 is TGTGCCAGCAGCTTAATCGGGACTAGCGGGATGGGCACAGATACGCAGTATTTT.

V gene TRBV3-1 (or the pseudogene TRBV3-2) combines with J gene TRBJ1-6, with 7 bases matching TRBD1. CDR1 is LGHDT and CDR2 is YNNKEL in the germline V gene (reference sequence). This CDR3 comprises 15 residues. V lost 4 bases and J lost 9; bases outside the gene matches: 9. The CDR3 loop reads CASSPPGQRSSPLHF. The CDR3 nucleotides read TGTGCCAGCAGCCCTCCGGGACAGAGGAGTTCACCCCTCCACTTT.

The J gene is TRBJ2-6, the V gene TRBV5-6, with 7 nucleotides matching TRBD1. From germline, CDR1 is SGHDT and CDR2 YYEEEE. V lost 7 bases to trimming and J lost 2 bases; unmatched junction nucleotides: 9. The CDR3 runs to 16 residues. The CDR3, as DNA: TGTGCCAGCTTTCTCGTAGGGGGCGCTGGGGCCAACGTCCTGACTTTC. Protein product: CASFLVGGAGANVLTF.